Listed here is a single T cell receptor (beta chain). Its antigen is not known. This table comes from immunoSEQ multiplex PCR, and its TCRdb copy is limited to in-frame clones, with some not included. Among some 71,000 clones listed, roughly 83% were seen once. The data derive from a study of OX40 agonist ivuxolimab in advanced cancers. Per the germline V gene, CDR1 is SGHNT and CDR2 is YYREEE (reference sequence). The CDR3 extends over 14 amino acids. Between the trimmed V and J ends, which lost 4 bases and 1 base, there was a span of 11 bases. General study points: Both blood CD4+ and CD8+ T cells showed clonal growth by week 6 at 0.1 to 3.0 mg/kg.

At cycle 4 day 1, cycle 7 day 1, and baseline, blood was sampled. This chain connects TRBV5-4 to TRBJ1-1, with D unclear. This receptor was identified in an adult with an advanced solid tumor such as melanoma, head and neck, liver or kidney cancer. Specimen: CD4+ or CD8+ T cells sorted from blood, collected in a trial of the OX40 agonist ivuxolimab. CDR3: CASSPPPPNTEAFF. CDR3 nucleotide sequence: TGTGCCAGCAGCCCCCCGCCACCGAACACTGAAGCTTTCTTT.